The 7 T cell receptor beta chains below were found in one sample sequenced in a study of T cells in Graves' hyperthyroidism and ophthalmopathy. It was RNA transcripts that yielded the amplified TCR beta CDR3 regions. Using the HTBI primer set, a first-round RT-PCR was run on the TCR CDR3. Using its own MiXCR run on the multiplex PCR reads, TCRdb lists one record per CDR3 protein. This sample has some 580,000 distinct CDR3 sequences; approximately 15% occur once, and the top ten carry around 3.5%. The specimen sequenced was blood. Receptor source: a woman aged 40 to 50 with Graves' ophthalmopathy.

The rearrangement links TRBV4-1 to TRBJ1-1; D is perhaps TRBD1 (6 bases). This CDR3 contains 18 residues. Trimming removed 4 bases at V and 1 base at J, with 22 bases between. Germline-derived CDR1 and CDR2 are MGHRA and YSYEKL. DNA for the CDR3: TGCGCCAGCAGCCCAGCCGCGATCACAGGGAGCGAGAACACTGAAGCTTTCTTT. Protein sequence: CASSPAAITGSENTEAFF.

In its sample, this clonotype was seen a few times. A junction end diverges from the germline sequence, so it may reflect a read error. J is TRBJ1-4 and V is TRBV28; no reliable D call. Germline assignment: CDR1 MDHEN and CDR2 SYDVKM. The CDR3 runs 13 residues. The CDR3 region is CTSSSSLNEKLFF. DNA for the CDR3: TGTACCAGCAGTTCCAGCCTCAATGAAAAACTGTTTTTT.

This chain connects TRBV19 to TRBJ2-7; 9 bases align to TRBD2. In germline, CDR1 is LNHDA, CDR2 SQIVND (reference sequence). The CDR3 is 15 amino acids. V lost 1 base to trimming and J lost 4 bases; unmatched junction nucleotides: 5. The CDR3 region is CASSIGPSGNYEQYF. Written as DNA, the CDR3 is TGTGCCAGTAGTATAGGTCCTAGCGGGAATTACGAGCAGTACTTC.

This chain uses TRBV2 with TRBJ1-5; tentative D call: TRBD1 (5 bases). This CDR3 has 15 residues. Trimming left V 5 bases short and J 10 bases short, with 21 bases between. CDR1 and CDR2 (germline): SNHLY, FYNNEI. The CDR3 DNA follows: TGTGCCAGCAGTTACTCGACGGGGACCCTGGAACCCCAGCATTTT. Translating it yields CASSYSTGTLEPQHF.

This clonotype was counted at least ten times. This chain connects TRBV11-2 to TRBJ2-3, with 9 bases identical to TRBD2. V lost 1 base, J lost 7 bases, and 6 bases stayed unmatched. CDR1 and CDR2 (germline): SGHAT, FQNNGV. The CDR3 is 15 residues long. The CDR3 nucleotides are TGTGCCAGCAGCTTAGCAGCGGGAGGTTGGTATACGCAGTATTTT. Protein product: CASSLAAGGWYTQYF. Variable domain in full (rest from reference TRBV11-2 and TRBJ2-3): EAGVAQSPRYKIIEKRQSVAFWCNPISGHATLYWYQQILGQGPKLLIQFQNNGVVDDSQLPKDRFSAERLKGVDSTLKIQPAKLEDSAVYLCASSLAAGGWYTQYFGPGTRLTVL.

This clonotype has at least ten counts. This chain joins TRBV18 and TRBJ1-1; no clear D. The length of the CDR3 is 13 residues. Germline V lookup: CDR1 KGHSH, CDR2 LQKENI. V was shortened by 3 bases and J by 0 bases, with 5 bases between the two germline ends. CDR3 in DNA: TGTGCCAGCTCACCTAGGATGAACACTGAAGCTTTCTTT. It encodes CASSPRMNTEAFF.

This clonotype has a single count. The V and J genes are TRBV12-3 or TRBV12-4 and TRBJ2-1; 10 bases align to TRBD2. After removal of 6 bases from V and 5 bases from J, the junction contained 7 bases not matched to a gene. The CDR3 loop spans 15 amino acids. The CDR3 sequence is CASSQGLARNNEQFF. The CDR3, as DNA: TGTGCCAGCAGCCAGGGACTAGCGAGAAACAATGAGCAGTTCTTC.